Listed here is a single T cell receptor (beta chain). The antigen it binds to is not known. No much larger clonotype is one base removed from it; base qualities were not supplied. TCR beta repertoires were profiled from peripheral blood of approximately 13 young patients with multiple sclerosis to demonstrate the VDJtools post-analysis software. Multiple sclerosis patients were children and adolescents aged about 6 to 16 years. The library was obtained by PCR. These reads were obtained on an Illumina HiSeq 2500. To reduce PCR and sequencing biases, unique molecular identifiers were built into the TCR beta cDNA libraries. About 500,000 cDNA molecules were obtained for every 1 to 10 million input T cells, so each molecule roughly corresponded to one T cell. The same protocol used for the earlier healthy control dataset was applied to prepare and sequence the patient libraries. Samples belonging to the same batch were prepared together, multiplexed and sequenced on a shared HiSeq lane. The original methods were these. MIGEC handled the raw barcoded reads, throwing out single-read molecular identifier groups before consensus assembly and CDR3 extraction. Clonotype tables were post-analysed with VDJtools, and diversity was normalized by down-sampling all datasets to the smallest sample size. Repertoire overlap clustering matched CDR3 amino acid but not nucleotide sequences to correct batch-related cross-sample contamination. TCRdb handled the public reads itself, with Q25 trimming in fastp and clone calling in MiXCR, and kept productive beta chains. Each record represents a unique CDR3 protein, reported with the most common genes and DNA among its rows. These V and J calls originate from TCRdb's pipeline instead of the authors' own analysis. This sample comprises fewer than 850,000 distinct CDR3 sequences, 35% to 55% of them detected only once. The ten largest make up 4.9% of the sample.

Trimming accounts for 8 bases at V and 5 bases at J, while the number of junction bases matched to no gene is 7. From cysteine to phenylalanine, the CDR3 is 14 amino acids long. Just CDR3 DNA is preserved here, 42 bases in frame from base 1. The germline V gene (reference sequence) supplies CDR1 SEHNR and CDR2 FQNEAQ. This sample is part of a study of post-analysis software for immune sequencing data (dated by TCRdb to the mid-2010s). In terms of the full investigation: Disease courses on record covered relapsing-remitting, secondary progressive and progressive-relapsing multiple sclerosis, though some patients had no subtype annotation. Patient repertoires were compared against roughly 12 previously published healthy control repertoires from donors aged about 6 to 27 years. A subset of samples was prepared in parallel using single-end sample barcoding, then pooled and co-amplified after Illumina adapter ligation. What the research found in general, with its limitations: Significantly higher frequencies in patients than in controls were found for five or six TRBV segments, including TRBV5-6, TRBV5-1 and TRBV20-1. The multiple sclerosis patient group was slightly younger than the control group. Multiple sclerosis patients had significantly lower normalized Chao1 diversity than controls, a result that suggests substantial peripheral T-cell clonal expansion. Direct clustering with F measure revealed strong co-clustering of samples prepared in the same batch, which led to a batch-effect correction.

Source material: blood. The chain uses TRBV7-9 and TRBJ2-3; TRBD2 fits 10 bases in the junction. This sequence was found in a girl between 10 and 17 years old with multiple sclerosis. CDR3 reads: CASRAGGPQDTQYF. The nucleotide sequence reads as follows: TGTGCCAGCCGAGCGGGAGGGCCTCAAGATACGCAGTATTTT.